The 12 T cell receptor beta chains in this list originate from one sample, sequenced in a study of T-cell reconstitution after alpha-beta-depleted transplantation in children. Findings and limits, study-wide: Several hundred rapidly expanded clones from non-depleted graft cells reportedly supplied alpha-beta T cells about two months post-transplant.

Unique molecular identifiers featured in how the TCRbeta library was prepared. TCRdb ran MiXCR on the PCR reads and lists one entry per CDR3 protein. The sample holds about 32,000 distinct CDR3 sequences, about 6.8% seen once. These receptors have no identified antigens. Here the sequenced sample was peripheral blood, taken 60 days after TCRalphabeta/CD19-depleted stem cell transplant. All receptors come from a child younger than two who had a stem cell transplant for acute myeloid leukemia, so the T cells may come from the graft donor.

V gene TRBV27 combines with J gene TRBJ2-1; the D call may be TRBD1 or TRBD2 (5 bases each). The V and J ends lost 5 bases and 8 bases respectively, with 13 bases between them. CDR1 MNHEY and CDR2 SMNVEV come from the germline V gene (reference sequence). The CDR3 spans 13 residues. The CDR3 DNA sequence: TGTGCCAGCAGTGGGACCGAGGGCCATGAGCAGTTCTTC. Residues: CASSGTEGHEQFF.

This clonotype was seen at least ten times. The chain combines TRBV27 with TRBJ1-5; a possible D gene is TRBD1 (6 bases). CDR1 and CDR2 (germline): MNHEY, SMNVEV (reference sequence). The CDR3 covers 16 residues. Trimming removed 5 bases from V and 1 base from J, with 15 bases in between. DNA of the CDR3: TGTGCCAGCAGTAGGGGGGGACGTGGAAGCAATCAGCCCCAGCATTTT. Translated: CASSRGGRGSNQPQHF.

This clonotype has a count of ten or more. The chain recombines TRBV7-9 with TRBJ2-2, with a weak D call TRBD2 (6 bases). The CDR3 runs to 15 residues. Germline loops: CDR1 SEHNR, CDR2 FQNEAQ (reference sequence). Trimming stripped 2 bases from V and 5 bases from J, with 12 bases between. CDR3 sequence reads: CASSLTGTGTGELFF. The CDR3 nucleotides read TGTGCCAGCAGCTTAACCGGGACTGGGACCGGGGAGCTGTTTTTT.

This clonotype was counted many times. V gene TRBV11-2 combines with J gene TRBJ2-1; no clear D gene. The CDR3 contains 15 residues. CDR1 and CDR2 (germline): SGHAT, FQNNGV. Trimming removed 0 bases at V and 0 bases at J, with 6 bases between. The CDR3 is CASSLEFSSYNEQFF. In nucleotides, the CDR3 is TGTGCCAGCAGCTTAGAATTTAGCTCCTACAATGAGCAGTTCTTC.

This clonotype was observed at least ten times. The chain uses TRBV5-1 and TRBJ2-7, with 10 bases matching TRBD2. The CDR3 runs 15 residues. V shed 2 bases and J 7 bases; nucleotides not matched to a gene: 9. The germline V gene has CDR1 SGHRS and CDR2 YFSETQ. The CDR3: CASSLKSGRAWEQYF. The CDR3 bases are TGCGCCAGCAGCTTAAAGAGCGGGAGGGCCTGGGAGCAGTACTTC.

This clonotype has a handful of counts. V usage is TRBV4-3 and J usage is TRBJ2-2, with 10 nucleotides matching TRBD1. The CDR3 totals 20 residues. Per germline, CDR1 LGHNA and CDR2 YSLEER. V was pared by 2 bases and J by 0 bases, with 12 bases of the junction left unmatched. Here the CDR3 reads CASSQKPGTGVPSNTGELFF. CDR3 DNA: TGCGCCAGCAGCCAAAAACCCGGGACAGGGGTCCCTTCGAACACCGGGGAGCTGTTTTTT.

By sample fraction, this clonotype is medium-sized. CDR3: CASSEVALGRTDYGYTF. The CDR3 DNA is TGTGCCAGCAGTGAGGTGGCCCTGGGACGGACAGACTATGGCTACACCTTC. The V gene is TRBV25-1, the J gene TRBJ1-2; perhaps TRBD1 as D (6 bases). Germline CDR1 reads MGHDK; CDR2 reads SYGVNS. Trimming removed 3 bases at V and 3 bases at J, with 20 bases between. The CDR3 is 17 amino acids.

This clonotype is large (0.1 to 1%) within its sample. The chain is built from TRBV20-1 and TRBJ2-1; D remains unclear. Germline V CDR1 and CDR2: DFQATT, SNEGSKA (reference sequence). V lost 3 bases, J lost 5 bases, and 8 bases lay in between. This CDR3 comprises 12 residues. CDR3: CSASAVNNEQFF. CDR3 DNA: TGCAGTGCTAGTGCAGTGAACAATGAGCAGTTCTTC.

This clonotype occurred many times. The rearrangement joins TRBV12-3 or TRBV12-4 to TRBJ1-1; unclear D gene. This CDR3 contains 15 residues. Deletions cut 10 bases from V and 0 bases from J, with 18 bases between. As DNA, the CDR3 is TGTGCCACCTATCCTTGGGCGACGGTGAACACTGAAGCTTTCTTT. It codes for CATYPWATVNTEAFF.

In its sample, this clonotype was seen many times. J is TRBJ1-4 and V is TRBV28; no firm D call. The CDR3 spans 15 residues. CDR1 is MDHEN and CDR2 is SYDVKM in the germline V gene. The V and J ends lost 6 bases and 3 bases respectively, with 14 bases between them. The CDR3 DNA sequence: TGTGCCAGCAGCACTTTAGACGGGCCTAATGAAAAACTGTTTTTT. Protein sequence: CASSTLDGPNEKLFF.

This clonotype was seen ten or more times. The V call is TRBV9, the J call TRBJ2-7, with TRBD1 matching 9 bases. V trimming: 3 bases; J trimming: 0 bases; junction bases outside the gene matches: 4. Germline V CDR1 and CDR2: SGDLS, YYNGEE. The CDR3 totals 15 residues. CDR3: CASSGTGEPSYEQYF. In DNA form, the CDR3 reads TGTGCCAGCAGCGGGACAGGGGAACCCTCCTACGAGCAGTACTTC.

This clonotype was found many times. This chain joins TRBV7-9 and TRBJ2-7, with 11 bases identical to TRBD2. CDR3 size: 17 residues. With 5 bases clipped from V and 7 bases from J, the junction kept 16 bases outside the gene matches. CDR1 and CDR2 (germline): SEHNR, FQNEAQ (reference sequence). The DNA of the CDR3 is TGTGCCAGCAGCCCTACTCCCCAACTAGCGGGAGCTAAGGAGCAGTACTTC. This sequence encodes CASSPTPQLAGAKEQYF.